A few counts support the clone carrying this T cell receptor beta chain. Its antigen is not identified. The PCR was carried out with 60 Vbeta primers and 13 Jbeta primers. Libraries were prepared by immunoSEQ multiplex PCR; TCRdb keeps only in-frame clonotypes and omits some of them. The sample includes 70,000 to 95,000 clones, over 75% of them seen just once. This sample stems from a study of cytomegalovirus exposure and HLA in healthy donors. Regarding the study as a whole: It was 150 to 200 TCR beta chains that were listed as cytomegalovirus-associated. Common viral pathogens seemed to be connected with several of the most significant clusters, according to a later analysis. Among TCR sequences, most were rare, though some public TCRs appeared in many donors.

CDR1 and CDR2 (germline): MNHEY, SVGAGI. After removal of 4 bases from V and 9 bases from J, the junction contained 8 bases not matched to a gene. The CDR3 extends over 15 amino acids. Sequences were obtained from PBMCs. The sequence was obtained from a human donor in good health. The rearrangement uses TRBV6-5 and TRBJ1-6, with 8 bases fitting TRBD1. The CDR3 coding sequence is TGTGCCAGCAGTTTAACTCAGGGGGCGATTTCACCCCTCCACTTT. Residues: CASSLTQGAISPLHF.